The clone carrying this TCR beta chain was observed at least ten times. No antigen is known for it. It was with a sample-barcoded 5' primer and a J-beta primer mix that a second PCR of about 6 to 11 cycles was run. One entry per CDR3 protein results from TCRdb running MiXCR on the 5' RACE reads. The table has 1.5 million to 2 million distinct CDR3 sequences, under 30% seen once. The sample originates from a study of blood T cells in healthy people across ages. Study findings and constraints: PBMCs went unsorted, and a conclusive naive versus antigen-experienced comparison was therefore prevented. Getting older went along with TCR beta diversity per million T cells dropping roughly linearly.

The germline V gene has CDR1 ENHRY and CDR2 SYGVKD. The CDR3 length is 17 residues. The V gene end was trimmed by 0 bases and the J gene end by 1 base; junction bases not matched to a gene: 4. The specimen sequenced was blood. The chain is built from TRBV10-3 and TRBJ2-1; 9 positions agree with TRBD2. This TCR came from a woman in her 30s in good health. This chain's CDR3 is CAISESLAGVSYNEQFF. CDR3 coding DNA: TGTGCCATCAGTGAGTCGTTAGCGGGGGTTTCCTACAATGAGCAGTTCTTC.